One TCR beta chain is described in this entry. A few counts support this clonotype. Its target antigen remains unknown. One base away there is no much larger clone; base qualities are not given. Amplification of TCR beta CDR3 regions was carried out from RNA transcripts. The TCR CDR3 was subjected to a first round of RT-PCR using the HTBI primer set and the Qiagen OneStep RT-PCR kit. The libraries were constructed in a second round of multiplex PCR and then size-selected and purified. The libraries were sequenced on an Illumina HiSeq2000 using paired-end 100 bp reads. In the original analysis: SOAPnuke was used to process the raw data, removing reads that contained adapters or uncalled bases, had a mean Phred below 15, or lacked an exact match to the constant primer or identifier. COPE v1.2.5 was used to merge the high-quality paired reads, and each unique nucleotide sequence was defined as a clonotype. Clonotypes were aligned to IMGT TRBV, TRBD and TRBJ reference segments using MiTCR v1.1. The analysis was restricted to V-J combinations with a frequency above 0.0001, which together covered just over 98% of the repertoires. A TCS score was defined as the ratio between F50 (clonal expansion) and ExV (chaos), using BLOSUM62-based TCRdist between CDR3 peptides within each V-J. Welch's t-statistics and random forest reduced 514 V-J features to roughly 13, which were used in a naive Bayes classifier (R e1071). In-frame beta chains were kept once TCRdb had trimmed the public reads at Q25 with fastp and called clones with MiXCR. Duplicate CDR3 protein sequences are folded into a single record with the most common DNA and genes. These V and J calls originate from TCRdb's pipeline instead of the authors' own analysis. Across this sample there are 500,000 to 550,000 distinct CDR3 sequences, with about 20% seen only once. The top ten constitute roughly 47% of the sample.

These data originate in a study of T cells in Graves' hyperthyroidism and ophthalmopathy (dated by TCRdb to the late 2010s). Study-level background: Peripheral blood was collected at initial diagnosis, before any treatment. A discovery cohort of about a hundred patients, 43 with Graves' ophthalmopathy and about 58 with stable Graves' hyperthyroidism, was used to find distinguishing TCR V-J signatures. Whether ophthalmopathy could be predicted prospectively was tested in an independent validation cohort made up of 18 hyperthyroidism patients plus 17 patients who later progressed to ophthalmopathy. For training and testing, the 100 or so patients in the discovery cohort were randomly divided in a 7:3 ratio. The study also compared thyroid tissue and blood T-cell repertoires from more than five Graves' hyperthyroidism patients. Following sampling, methimazole starting at 30 mg daily was given to hyperthyroidism patients, and high-dose intravenous methylprednisolone was given to ophthalmopathy patients. The paper reports TCR Vbeta CDR3 sequencing of over 130 peripheral blood samples: 40 or so ophthalmopathy, some 80 hyperthyroidism and around 17 progressor patients. Study-level results and caveats: Blood samples also contained most of the expanded thyroid clonotypes (frequency above 0.001), which suggests that blood repertoires may reflect thyroid immune responses. In validation, progression to ophthalmopathy was predicted by the model with around 71% sensitivity and roughly 72% specificity, a median of 6.5 months before onset. Sample size was not statistically predetermined, and blinding of investigators to group allocation was not performed. A 13 V-J signature model separated ophthalmopathy from stable hyperthyroidism, with about 90% sensitivity and just under 84% specificity in cross-validation and 80%/75% in testing.

Counted from cysteine to phenylalanine, this CDR3 has 16 amino acids. The kept DNA is CDR3 alone, 48 bases in frame from the first base. V and J are trimmed by 5 bases and 7 bases, and the gene matches miss 12 bases of the junction. In the ophthalmopathy patients, disease was moderately to severely active, with a Clinical Activity Score of 3 or more, a NOSPECS grade of 4 or more, and a duration of less than 3 months. Patients with uncontrolled infections, other autoimmune diseases, pregnancy or lactation were excluded. Clinical symptoms, serum thyroxine and TRAb, thyroid ultrasound, and orbital computed tomography formed the basis for the diagnoses. PBMCs were separated from 10 ml of fresh peripheral blood using Ficoll-Paque density gradient centrifugation. Total RNA was extracted using Trizol reagent, and RNA quality was assessed on an Agilent 2100 Bioanalyzer.

Material for sequencing was blood. This sequence uses TRBV12-3 or TRBV12-4 and TRBJ2-1, with 9 bases aligning to TRBD2. This sequence was found in a man between 35 and 55 years old with Graves' ophthalmopathy. The nucleotides read TGTGCCAGCAGTGGGTCGGCGGGGGGGCTTAGGAATGAGCAGTTCTTC. Its product reads: CASSGSAGGLRNEQFF.